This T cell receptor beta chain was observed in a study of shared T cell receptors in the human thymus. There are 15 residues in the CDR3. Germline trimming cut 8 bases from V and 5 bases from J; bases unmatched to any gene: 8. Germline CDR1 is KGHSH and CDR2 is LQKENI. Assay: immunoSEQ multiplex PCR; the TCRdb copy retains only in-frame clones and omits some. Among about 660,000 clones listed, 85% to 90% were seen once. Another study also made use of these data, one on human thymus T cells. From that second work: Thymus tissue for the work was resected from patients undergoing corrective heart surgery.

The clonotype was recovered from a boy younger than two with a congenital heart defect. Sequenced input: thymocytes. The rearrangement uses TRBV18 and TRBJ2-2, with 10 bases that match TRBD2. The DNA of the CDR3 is TGTGCCAGCCATCCTAGCGGGAGTGAAACCGGGGAGCTGTTTTTT. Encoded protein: CASHPSGSETGELFF.